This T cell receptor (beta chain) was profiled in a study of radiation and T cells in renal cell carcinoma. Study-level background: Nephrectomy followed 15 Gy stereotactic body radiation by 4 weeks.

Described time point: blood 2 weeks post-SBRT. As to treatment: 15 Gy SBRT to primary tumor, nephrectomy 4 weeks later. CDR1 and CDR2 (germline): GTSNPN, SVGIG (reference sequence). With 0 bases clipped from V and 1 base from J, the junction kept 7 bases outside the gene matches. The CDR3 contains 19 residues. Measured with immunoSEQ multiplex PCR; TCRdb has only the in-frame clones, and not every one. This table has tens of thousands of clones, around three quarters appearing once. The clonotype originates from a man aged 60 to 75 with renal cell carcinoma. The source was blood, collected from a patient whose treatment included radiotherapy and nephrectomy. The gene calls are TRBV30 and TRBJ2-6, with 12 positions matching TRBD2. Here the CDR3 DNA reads TGTGCCTGGAGTGTACGAGGGCTAGCGGGGGGGTCTGGGGCCAACGTCCTGACTTTC. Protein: CAWSVRGLAGGSGANVLTF.